The 14 T cell receptor beta chains given below trace back to one sample, sequenced in a study of long-term antiretroviral therapy in people with HIV. An immunoSEQ assay, version v3.0, was performed at survey level. Libraries were prepared by immunoSEQ multiplex PCR; TCRdb keeps only in-frame clonotypes and omits some of them. Here the sample spans 28,000 or so clones, around 85% being singletons. The sample was unsorted PBMCs, taken 0.8 years before starting antiretroviral therapy. The receptors here all came from a young man with HIV.

The V and J genes are TRBV4-2 and TRBJ1-4; D unclear. Trimming stripped 1 base from V and 0 bases from J, with 6 bases between. The CDR3 sequence is 15 residues long. The germline V gene encodes CDR1 LGHNA and CDR2 YNFKEQ. CDR3 bases: TGTGCCAGCAGCCAAGGGCCTGCAACTAATGAAAAACTGTTTTTT. Its protein is CASSQGPATNEKLFF.

A few counts support this clone. CDR3: CASSQEGKEETQYF. Here the CDR3 DNA reads TGTGCCAGCAGCCAAGAGGGGAAGGAAGAGACCCAGTACTTC. The chain has TRBV4-2 and TRBJ2-5; no clear D. The CDR3 is 14 amino acids. Trimming shortened V by 0 bases and J by 3 bases, and 8 bases separated the two germline ends. The germline V gene encodes CDR1 LGHNA and CDR2 YNFKEQ.

This chain links TRBV6-5 with TRBJ1-1; perhaps TRBD1 as D (6 bases). Germline V gene lookup returns CDR1 MNHEY and CDR2 SVGAGI. The CDR3 spans 13 residues. V dropped 5 bases and J dropped 1 base, with 8 bases sitting between them. The CDR3: CASSPTGNTEAFF. Here the CDR3 DNA reads TGTGCCAGCAGTCCGACAGGGAACACTGAAGCTTTCTTT.

This chain uses TRBV4-3 with TRBJ1-1, with TRBD1 as a possible D gene (5 bases). This CDR3 has 14 residues. Per the germline V gene, CDR1 is LGHNA and CDR2 is YSLEER. V lost 0 bases and J lost 3, with 8 bases in between. The CDR3 protein is CASSQDGGDTEAFF. The CDR3 region has the DNA TGCGCCAGCAGCCAAGATGGGGGGGACACTGAAGCTTTCTTT.

The V and J genes are TRBV29-1 and TRBJ1-2, with 8 bases fitting TRBD1. Trimming at V came to 3 bases and at J to 8 bases, leaving 8 bases not matched to a gene. CDR3 length equals 13 residues. In germline, CDR1 is SQVTM, CDR2 ANQGSEA. CDR3 in amino acids: CSVEETGGSGYTF. DNA of the CDR3: TGCAGCGTTGAGGAAACAGGGGGGTCGGGCTACACCTTC.

The chain carries TRBV19 and TRBJ2-1; 9 nucleotides agree with TRBD2. CDR3 length: 14 residues. Germline lookup yields CDR1 LNHDA and CDR2 SQIVND (reference sequence). After removal of 6 bases from V and 5 bases from J, the junction contained 5 bases not matched to a gene. The CDR3: CASRRLAVDNEQFF. As DNA, the CDR3 is TGTGCCAGTAGGCGACTAGCGGTGGACAATGAGCAGTTCTTC.

This sequence joins TRBV5-1 and TRBJ2-1, with TRBD1 as a possible D gene (6 bases). Per the germline V gene, CDR1 is SGHRS and CDR2 is YFSETQ. V was cut by 4 bases and J by 3 bases, with 8 bases left in between. The CDR3 loop spans 13 amino acids. The CDR3 bases are TGCGCCAGCAGCCAGACAGGCTACAATGAGCAGTTCTTC. Translated, it gives CASSQTGYNEQFF.

The chain links TRBV10-2 to TRBJ2-7, with D perhaps TRBD2 (6 bases). Germline CDR1 and CDR2: WSHSY and SAAADI. The CDR3 covers 15 residues. Trimming pared 2 bases from V and 1 base from J, leaving 12 bases between. The CDR3 DNA sequence: TGCGCCAGCAGTGAGCCCTCCGGGGGATCCTACGAGCAGTACTTC. This gives the protein CASSEPSGGSYEQYF.

The V call is TRBV11-1, the J call TRBJ2-1; D is unresolved. Trimming cost V 5 bases and J 3 bases, with 17 bases left between them. The germline gives CDR1 SGHAT, CDR2 FQDESV (reference sequence). The CDR3 spans 16 residues. The CDR3 here is CASSPTLAGFYNEQFF. The CDR3 DNA is TGTGCCAGCAGCCCGACTCTTGCCGGGTTCTACAATGAGCAGTTCTTC.

This rearrangement joins TRBV28 to TRBJ1-5; no firm D call. V lost 8 bases to trimming and J lost 2 bases, with 10 bases between them. The CDR3 spans 13 residues. The germline gives CDR1 MDHEN, CDR2 SYDVKM. CDR3 amino acids: CASLSQGNQPQHF. The CDR3, as DNA: TGTGCCAGCCTCAGTCAGGGCAATCAGCCCCAGCATTTT. The full variable domain, with the rest looked up from reference TRBV28 and TRBJ1-5, is DVKVTQSSRYLVKRTGEKVFLECVQDMDHENMFWYRQDPGLGLRLIYFSYDVKMKEKGDIPEGYSVSREKKERFSLILESASTNQTSMYLCASLSQGNQPQHFGDGTRLSIL.

V gene TRBV25-1 combines with J gene TRBJ1-2; D not resolved. The V gene's germline CDR1 is MGHDK and CDR2 SYGVNS. The CDR3 has 12 residues. Trimming stripped 7 bases from V and 0 bases from J, with 6 bases between. The CDR3 sequence: CASMEANYGYTF. The CDR3 DNA sequence: TGTGCCAGCATGGAGGCTAACTATGGCTACACCTTC.

The chain joins TRBV19 to TRBJ2-3; D is unresolved. Trimming stripped 4 bases from V and 2 bases from J, with 13 bases between. CDR3 length: 15 amino acids. CDR1 and CDR2 from the germline V gene are LNHDA and SQIVND (reference sequence). The chain's CDR3 is CASSKGVTITDTQYF. CDR3 nucleotides: TGTGCCAGTAGTAAGGGCGTCACCATCACAGATACGCAGTATTTT.

This clone was counted only a few times. The chain couples TRBV27 to TRBJ2-3, with D tentatively TRBD1 (6 bases). The CDR3 consists of 16 residues. CDR1 is MNHEY and CDR2 is SMNVEV in the germline V gene (reference sequence). Trimming removed 7 bases from V and 0 bases from J, with 17 bases in between. CDR3 protein: CASKQYEGDSTDTQYF. The CDR3 region has the DNA TGTGCCAGCAAGCAGTATGAGGGGGATAGCACAGATACGCAGTATTTT.

The chain employs TRBV6-1 and TRBJ1-2; D is possibly TRBD1 (5 bases). V was pared by 2 bases and J by 3 bases, with 13 bases between. CDR3 length: 15 amino acids. From germline, CDR1 is MNHNS and CDR2 SASEGT. CDR3 DNA sequence: TGTGCCAGCAGTGAACCCCCCCTGGGGGACTATGGCTACACCTTC. This translates into CASSEPPLGDYGYTF.